One and the same sample provided the 12 T cell receptor beta chains below, sequenced in a study of T cells in Graves' hyperthyroidism and ophthalmopathy. TCR beta CDR3 region amplification was performed from RNA transcripts. During a first-round RT-PCR of the TCR CDR3, the HTBI primer set was used. MiXCR, applied by TCRdb to the multiplex PCR reads, yields one record per CDR3 protein. In the table there are approximately 530,000 distinct CDR3 sequences, over 15% of which are singletons. Specimen: blood. These receptors were obtained from a woman aged 18-29 years with Graves' hyperthyroidism.

This clonotype was counted a few times. This sequence joins TRBV27 and TRBJ2-1; D is undetermined. V was clipped by 2 bases and J by 8 bases, with 16 bases between them. The CDR3 spans 15 residues. Germline assignment: CDR1 MNHEY and CDR2 SMNVEV (reference sequence). CDR3 nucleotides: TGTGCCAGCAGTTTAATAGAAGGGTTAAGGGATGAGCAGTTCTTC. Translation: CASSLIEGLRDEQFF.

The chain has TRBV20-1 and TRBJ1-6, with D possibly matching TRBD1 (5 bases). The CDR3 consists of 16 residues. The germline V and J ends were trimmed by 0 bases and 10 bases, with 19 bases remaining between them. Germline V CDR1 and CDR2: DFQATT, SNEGSKA (reference sequence). The CDR3 sequence: CSARDRSAGHISPLHF. CDR3 coding DNA: TGCAGTGCTAGAGATCGTTCGGCCGGACATATCTCACCCCTCCACTTT.

Only a few counts were recorded for this clonotype. The chain employs TRBV5-5 and TRBJ2-7; no reliable D call. CDR3 length: 14 residues. From germline, CDR1 is SGHKS and CDR2 YYEKEE (reference sequence). V was cut by 4 bases and J by 3 bases, with 14 bases left in between. The CDR3 DNA reads as TGTGCCAGCAGCCCCTTACGGGTTCGCTACGAGCAGTACTTC. Translated, it gives CASSPLRVRYEQYF.

The sample holds many counts of this clonotype. This chain uses TRBV20-1 with TRBJ2-2, with 10 bases aligning to TRBD2. Germline loops: CDR1 DFQATT, CDR2 SNEGSKA (reference sequence). The CDR3 sequence is 16 residues long. Unmatched junction bases numbered 8, after V lost 1 base and J lost 6 bases. CDR3 amino acids: CSARVYSGGQPGELFF. The CDR3 DNA sequence: TGCAGTGCTAGAGTCTATAGCGGGGGGCAGCCCGGGGAGCTGTTTTTT.

In its sample, this clonotype was seen many times. The junction differs from germline at one of its ends, possibly a read error. This chain joins TRBV7-9 and TRBJ2-1; 15 bases align to TRBD2. Germline lookup yields CDR1 SEHNR and CDR2 FQNEAQ (reference sequence). CDR3 size: 16 residues. Here the CDR3 reads CASSLAGLAGGDEQFF. The CDR3 nucleotides read TGCGCCAGCAGCTTGGCCGGACTAGCGGGAGGGGATGAGCAGTTCTTC.

This clonotype came up many times. This sequence joins TRBV5-6 and TRBJ1-2; 7 positions match TRBD1. The V gene's germline CDR1 is SGHDT and CDR2 YYEEEE. V trimming: 0 bases; J trimming: 6 bases; junction bases outside the gene matches: 5. The CDR3 sequence is 14 residues long. Here the CDR3 reads CASSLVQGVDGYTF. The CDR3 nucleotides are TGTGCCAGCAGCTTGGTGCAGGGGGTGGATGGCTACACCTTC.

This clonotype was seen ten or more times. The chain has TRBV20-1 and TRBJ2-1, with TRBD2 as a possible D gene (8 bases). Germline V gene data show CDR1 as DFQATT and CDR2 as SNEGSKA (reference sequence). The CDR3 has 15 amino acids. V was clipped by 5 bases and J by 3 bases, with 17 bases between them. For the CDR3, the DNA is TGCAGTGCTCCACAGGGGCGGGGGGTCTACAATGAGCAGTTCTTC. Its protein product is CSAPQGRGVYNEQFF.

The chain links TRBV11-1 to TRBJ2-7; the match to TRBD2 covers 15 bases. This CDR3 is built from 17 residues. Trimming cost V 5 bases and J 0 bases; bases outside gene matches: 5. Germline values: CDR1 SGHAT, CDR2 FQDESV (reference sequence). The CDR3 reads CASSPRTSGRASYEQYF. CDR3 coding DNA: TGTGCCAGCAGCCCCCGGACTAGCGGGAGGGCCTCCTACGAGCAGTACTTC.

As DNA, the CDR3 is TGTGCCAGCAGAGGGACTAGCGGGCGATACATTCAGTACTTC. As protein: CASRGTSGRYIQYF. The J gene is TRBJ2-4, the V gene TRBV12-3 or TRBV12-4; 12 bases map to TRBD2. The V gene end was trimmed by 6 bases and the J gene end by 8 bases; junction bases not matched to a gene: 5. The CDR3 is 14 amino acids.

This clonotype was counted a few times. This sequence joins TRBV4-1 and TRBJ2-3, with D possibly being TRBD2 (6 bases). This CDR3 region has 19 residues. CDR1 is MGHRA and CDR2 is YSYEKL in the germline V gene. V lost 1 base to trimming and J lost 0 bases, with 20 bases between them. CDR3 loop: CASSQGKARLARSTDTQYF. The CDR3 DNA follows: TGCGCCAGCAGCCAAGGGAAGGCTAGGCTAGCGAGGAGCACAGATACGCAGTATTTT.

This clonotype was observed a handful of times. The J gene is TRBJ1-1, the V gene TRBV20-1, with D possibly TRBD1 on 6 matching bases. The CDR3 spans 15 residues. CDR1 and CDR2 from the germline V gene are DFQATT and SNEGSKA (reference sequence). With 0 bases removed from V and 6 bases from J, the gap between germline ends came to 17 bases. Here the CDR3 DNA reads TGCAGTGCTAGAGATGGGGCAGGGGAAAGGGCTGAAGCTTTCTTT. As protein: CSARDGAGERAEAFF.

This clonotype was recorded a few times. V and J are TRBV25-1 and TRBJ2-2; D tentatively fits TRBD1 or TRBD2 (6 bases each). This CDR3 comprises 15 residues. The germline V gene has CDR1 MGHDK and CDR2 SYGVNS. V was shortened by 7 bases and J by 6 bases, with 18 bases between the two germline ends. The chain's CDR3 is CASTQQAGEAGELFF. CDR3 coding DNA: TGTGCCAGCACCCAGCAGGCAGGGGAGGCCGGGGAGCTGTTTTTT.